The 26 T cell receptor beta chains below come from one sample, sequenced in a study of CD8 T cells in ankylosing spondylitis. Study results and limitations: About 8 highly homologous variants made up a TCR beta motif that seemed to typify ankylosing spondylitis blood.

For these receptors, no antigen is known. MiXCR, run by TCRdb on the 5' RACE reads, gives a single entry per CDR3 protein. Of approximately 300,000 distinct CDR3 sequences in the sample, 8% were seen once. Specimen: blood, either unsorted or a sorted T cell fraction (not recorded which). The source is a male donor with ankylosing spondylitis.

This chain connects TRBV5-4 to TRBJ2-7; no clear D. Looked up from germline, CDR1 is SGHNT and CDR2 is YYREEE (reference sequence). The CDR3 runs 13 residues. Trimming stripped 5 bases from V and 1 base from J, with 10 bases between. CDR3 nucleotides: TGTGCCAGCAGATACCACGTTTCCTACGAGCAGTACTTC. It translates to CASRYHVSYEQYF.

J is TRBJ2-1 and V is TRBV7-9, with 11 bases lining up with TRBD2. Germline CDR1 SEHNR, CDR2 FQNEAQ (reference sequence). The length of the CDR3 is 15 residues. The V segment lost 5 bases and the J segment 3 bases; nucleotides outside the gene matches: 3. In DNA form, the CDR3 reads TGTGCCAGCAGCAGACTAGCGGGAATCTACAATGAGCAGTTCTTC. This sequence encodes CASSRLAGIYNEQFF.

The chain employs TRBV12-3 or TRBV12-4 and TRBJ2-3; 12 bases fit TRBD2. The ends lost 6 bases at V and 3 bases at J; junction bases unmatched: 13. The length of the CDR3 is 18 residues. This CDR3 reads CASSLLVTSGSSTDTQYF. Here the CDR3 DNA reads TGTGCCAGCAGCCTCCTGGTGACTAGCGGGAGTTCTACAGATACGCAGTATTTT.

The table lists this clonotype with many counts. The chain uses TRBV2 and TRBJ2-1, with D unclear. Germline loops: CDR1 SNHLY, CDR2 FYNNEI. The CDR3 length is 15 residues. Trimming pared 10 bases from V and 4 bases from J, leaving 20 bases between. CDR3: CATSPRATVYNEQFF. CDR3 nucleotides: TGTGCCACTTCGCCCCGGGCTACCGTTTACAATGAGCAGTTCTTC. The entire variable domain, with the rest obtained from reference TRBV2 and TRBJ2-1, is as follows: EPEVTQTPSHQVTQMGQEVILRCVPISNHLYFYWYRQILGQKVEFLVSFYNNEISEKSEIFDDQFSVERPDGSNFTLKIRSTKLEDSAMYFCATSPRATVYNEQFFGPGTRLTVL.

This clonotype was seen ten or more times. The V gene is TRBV27, the J gene TRBJ2-3, with D hard to call. The germline V and J ends were trimmed by 5 bases and 1 base, with 10 bases remaining between them. This CDR3 is built from 14 residues. Germline V CDR1 and CDR2: MNHEY, SMNVEV (reference sequence). CDR3 DNA sequence: TGTGCCAGCAGTCCCCCCCCGGGCACAGATACGCAGTATTTT. It specifies CASSPPPGTDTQYF.

The J gene is TRBJ2-7, the V gene TRBV9, with D uncertain. Looked up from germline, CDR1 is SGDLS and CDR2 is YYNGEE. CDR3 length: 14 amino acids. V shed 0 bases and J shed 4 bases, with 11 bases lying between them. The CDR3 sequence is CASSVGLQPYEQYF. CDR3 coding DNA: TGTGCCAGCAGCGTAGGACTGCAGCCTTACGAGCAGTACTTC. The full variable domain, in which reference TRBV9 and TRBJ2-7 provide the parts outside the CDR3, is DSGVTQTPKHLITATGQRVTLRCSPRSGDLSVYWYQQSLDQGLQFLIQYYNGEERAKGNILERFSAQQFPDLHSELNLSSLELGDSALYFCASSVGLQPYEQYFGPGTRLTVT.

This clonotype turned up a few times. The V gene is TRBV5-6, the J gene TRBJ2-7, with D unresolved. The germline gives CDR1 SGHDT, CDR2 YYEEEE. V was pared by 0 bases and J by 5 bases, with 9 bases between. The CDR3 totals 13 residues. The CDR3 coding sequence is TGTGCCAGCAGCTTGGGGGCGGTCAACGAGCAGTACTTC. It yields the protein CASSLGAVNEQYF.

This clonotype was detected many times. The V and J genes are TRBV5-6 and TRBJ2-6, with 7 positions matching TRBD2. The CDR3 is 15 amino acids. Looked up from germline, CDR1 is SGHDT and CDR2 is YYEEEE. Unmatched junction bases numbered 2, after V lost 0 bases and J lost 5 bases. As DNA, the CDR3 is TGTGCCAGCAGCTTGGGCGGGGGTAGGGCCAACGTCCTGACTTTC. Protein product: CASSLGGGRANVLTF.

The gene calls are TRBV25-1 and TRBJ2-2, with a tentative D call TRBD2 (6 bases). V was pared by 6 bases and J by 4 bases, with 12 bases between. CDR1 is MGHDK, CDR2 SYGVNS, per germline. The CDR3 extends over 14 amino acids. CDR3 sequence (DNA): TGTGCCAGCAGGATGGGGGGTGCCACCGGGGAGCTGTTTTTT. Residues: CASRMGGATGELFF.

V and J are TRBV29-1 and TRBJ1-5; the D gene is possibly TRBD1 (6 bases). Germline V gene sequence: CDR1 SQVTM, CDR2 ANQGSEA. V lost 4 bases and J 5 bases, leaving 15 bases between the germline ends. There are 14 residues in the CDR3. For the CDR3, the DNA is TGCAGCGTTGGAAAAGGGGGAGGAGATCAGCCCCAGCATTTT. This translates into CSVGKGGGDQPQHF. Drawing the rest from reference TRBV29-1 and TRBJ1-5, the complete variable domain is SAVISQKPSRDICQRGTSLTIQCQVDSQVTMMFWYRQQPGQSLTLIATANQGSEATYESGFVIDKFPISRPNLTFSTLTVSNMSPEDSSIYLCSVGKGGGDQPQHFGDGTRLSIL.

CDR3 sequence reads: CSVYYPGGGELFF. CDR3 coding DNA: TGCAGCGTTTACTACCCTGGGGGGGGGGAGCTGTTTTTT. This chain connects TRBV29-1 to TRBJ2-2, with D perhaps TRBD2 (6 bases). Trimming removed 5 bases at V and 8 bases at J, with 15 bases between. Germline assignment: CDR1 SQVTM and CDR2 ANQGSEA. This CDR3 has 13 residues.

This clonotype has a count of ten or more. This chain connects TRBV4-3 to TRBJ2-1, with D possibly matching TRBD2 (6 bases). The CDR3 runs 16 residues. Per germline, CDR1 LGHNA and CDR2 YSLEER. V gave up 1 base and J gave up 6 bases, with 16 bases separating them. The DNA of the CDR3 is TGCGCCAGCAGCCAAGGTGTGAAAACAGCGGGCAATGAGCAGTTCTTC. It codes for CASSQGVKTAGNEQFF.

This clonotype was found many times. V usage is TRBV20-1 and J usage is TRBJ2-5; D is uncertain. Germline lookup yields CDR1 DFQATT and CDR2 SNEGSKA (reference sequence). Trimming pared 3 bases from V and 5 bases from J, leaving 10 bases between. This CDR3 has 12 residues. This CDR3 reads CSASGNLETQYF. The CDR3 DNA reads TGCAGTGCTAGCGGAAACCTTGAGACCCAGTACTTC.

J is TRBJ1-2 and V is TRBV10-3, with unresolved D. From germline, CDR1 is ENHRY and CDR2 SYGVKD. CDR3 size: 13 residues. The V and J ends lost 0 bases and 4 bases respectively, with 6 bases between them. The CDR3 spells CAISESGSYGYTF. The CDR3 nucleotides are TGTGCCATCAGTGAGTCCGGCAGCTATGGCTACACCTTC.

Regarding this clonotype: The CDR3 does not close with the conserved phenylalanine or tryptophan, likely indicating a read error. The chain uses TRBV11-2 and TRBJ2-7, with 14 bases that match TRBD2. This CDR3 spans 18 amino acids. Germline V gives CDR1 SGHAT, CDR2 FQNNGV. J was trimmed by 4 bases and V by 2 bases; bases with no gene match: 10. The CDR3 bases are TGTGCCAGCAGCTTAACCGCCGGGACTAGCGGGAGCGGGTACGAGCAGTACTAC. As protein: CASSLTAGTSGSGYEQYY.

The table lists this clonotype with a few counts. J is TRBJ1-4 and V is TRBV19; TRBD1 matches at 7 bases. The length of the CDR3 is 15 residues. Germline CDR1 and CDR2: LNHDA and SQIVND (reference sequence). Trimming removed 6 bases from V and 7 bases from J; junction bases left unmatched: 11. CDR3 in amino acids: CASSLTQGQLEKLFF. As DNA, the CDR3 is TGTGCCAGTAGCCTAACCCAGGGACAGCTTGAAAAACTGTTTTTT.

In its sample, this clonotype was seen a few times. The V call is TRBV20-1, the J call TRBJ1-4; 8 positions match TRBD1. V trimming: 4 bases; J trimming: 7 bases; junction bases outside the gene matches: 8. Germline V gene lookup returns CDR1 DFQATT and CDR2 SNEGSKA (reference sequence). The CDR3 contains 14 residues. The CDR3 DNA reads TGCAGTGCTAAGCCCGGGACAGGCGGTGAAAAACTGTTTTTT. This gives the protein CSAKPGTGGEKLFF.

This clonotype turned up a few times. The rearrangement joins TRBV28 to TRBJ1-1; a weak D match, TRBD1 (5 bases). Germline V gives CDR1 MDHEN, CDR2 SYDVKM. V lost 3 bases to trimming and J lost 10 bases, with 9 bases between them. The CDR3 extends over 11 amino acids. The chain's CDR3 is CASSFPGGAFF. CDR3 in DNA: TGTGCCAGCAGTTTCCCGGGGGGAGCTTTCTTT.

This clonotype appeared many times. The V and J genes are TRBV29-1 and TRBJ2-3; D is possibly TRBD1 or TRBD2 (5 bases each). CDR1 is SQVTM, CDR2 ANQGSEA, per germline. The ends were cut back, 6 bases at V and 2 bases at J, with 24 bases in the middle. The CDR3 has 17 residues. In nucleotides, the CDR3 is TGCAGCGTCAATGGGGCGGACGGGATTGGGGCCACAGATACGCAGTATTTT. Encoded protein: CSVNGADGIGATDTQYF.

This clonotype was seen ten or more times. This chain joins TRBV29-1 and TRBJ2-1; 9 bases line up with TRBD2. The CDR3 runs 13 residues. The germline CDR1 and CDR2 sequences are SQVTM and ANQGSEA. V trimming: 2 bases; J trimming: 6 bases; junction bases outside the gene matches: 2. CDR3 protein: CSVEISGGNEQFF. The CDR3 nucleotides read TGCAGCGTTGAAATTAGCGGGGGCAATGAGCAGTTCTTC.

This chain links TRBV5-1 with TRBJ1-1, with a possible D match to TRBD1 (5 bases). Germline loops: CDR1 SGHRS, CDR2 YFSETQ. Between the trimmed V and J ends, which lost 5 bases and 0 bases, there was a span of 14 bases. CDR3 size: 15 residues. CDR3 amino acids: CASSGATTMNTEAFF. In DNA, the CDR3 is TGCGCCAGCAGTGGGGCTACAACTATGAACACTGAAGCTTTCTTT.

This clonotype occurred a few times. The gene calls are TRBV5-1 and TRBJ1-4; D gene uncertain. Trimming left V 4 bases short and J 0 bases short, with 13 bases between. The CDR3 length is 16 residues. Germline V gene sequence: CDR1 SGHRS, CDR2 YFSETQ. CDR3 sequence reads: CASSRVVAATNEKLFF. Written as DNA, the CDR3 is TGCGCCAGCAGCCGGGTAGTGGCAGCAACTAATGAAAAACTGTTTTTT.

The rearrangement uses TRBV10-3 and TRBJ2-1, with 11 bases aligning to TRBD2. Trimming cost V 5 bases and J 4 bases; bases outside gene matches: 7. The CDR3 spans 16 residues. CDR1 and CDR2 from the germline V gene are ENHRY and SYGVKD. The CDR3 region has the DNA TGTGCCATCAGTAACCGGGCTAGCGGGAGGTACAATGAGCAGTTCTTC. Translating it yields CAISNRASGRYNEQFF.

This rearrangement joins TRBV2 to TRBJ2-3; D is ambiguous. V was pared by 8 bases and J by 9 bases, with 12 bases between. The CDR3 spans 11 residues. Germline assignment: CDR1 SNHLY and CDR2 FYNNEI. The CDR3 protein is CASGLEETQYF. Written as DNA, the CDR3 is TGTGCCAGCGGTCTAGAAGAGACGCAGTATTTT.

With respect to this clonotype: A read error may produce the germline difference seen at one junction end. V is TRBV19 and J is TRBJ2-6, with TRBD1 matching 7 bases. Germline V gene lookup returns CDR1 LNHDA and CDR2 SQIVND (reference sequence). The CDR3 runs 16 residues. CDR3 protein: CASSKGQLSGAYVLTF. The CDR3 DNA reads TGTGCCAGTAGCAAGGGACAGCTCTCTGGGGCCTACGTCCTGACTTTC.

The chain is built from TRBV11-2 and TRBJ2-6; 8 bases agree with TRBD1. Germline V CDR1 and CDR2: SGHAT, FQNNGV. This CDR3 has 18 residues. V shed 5 bases, J shed 0 bases, and the junction held 9 bases outside the gene matches. CDR3 nucleotide sequence: TGTGCCAGCAGCGCTCCGGGACAGGTGTCCTCTGGGGCCAACGTCCTGACTTTC. It is translated as CASSAPGQVSSGANVLTF.